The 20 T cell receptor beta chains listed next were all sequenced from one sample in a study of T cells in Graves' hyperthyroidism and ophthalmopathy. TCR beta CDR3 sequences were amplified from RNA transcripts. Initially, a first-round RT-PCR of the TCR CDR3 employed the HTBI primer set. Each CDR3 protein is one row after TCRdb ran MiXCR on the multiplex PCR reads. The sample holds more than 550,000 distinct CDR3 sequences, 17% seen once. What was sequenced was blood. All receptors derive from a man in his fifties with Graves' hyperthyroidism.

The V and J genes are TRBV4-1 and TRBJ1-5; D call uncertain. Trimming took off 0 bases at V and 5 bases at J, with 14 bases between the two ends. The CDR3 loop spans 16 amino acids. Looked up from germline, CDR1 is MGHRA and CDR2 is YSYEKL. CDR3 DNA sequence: TGCGCCAGCAGCCAAGAAGAGAACAGACTAGATCAGCCCCAGCATTTT. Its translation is CASSQEENRLDQPQHF.

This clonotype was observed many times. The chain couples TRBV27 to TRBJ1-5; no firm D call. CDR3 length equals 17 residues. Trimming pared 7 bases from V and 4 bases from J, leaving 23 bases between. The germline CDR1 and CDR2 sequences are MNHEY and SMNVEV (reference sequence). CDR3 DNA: TGTGCCAGCAATTCCGCGGGGAGATTGGCGATTAATCAGCCCCAGCATTTT. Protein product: CASNSAGRLAINQPQHF.

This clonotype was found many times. DNA of the CDR3: TGTGCCAGCAGCTTACGACCGCAGGGCGGCTACACCTTC. Translated: CASSLRPQGGYTF. The chain employs TRBV11-1 and TRBJ1-2; D is perhaps TRBD1 (5 bases). Trimming cost V 2 bases and J 8 bases, with 12 bases left between them. The germline CDR1 and CDR2 sequences are SGHAT and FQDESV (reference sequence). The CDR3 is 13 amino acids.

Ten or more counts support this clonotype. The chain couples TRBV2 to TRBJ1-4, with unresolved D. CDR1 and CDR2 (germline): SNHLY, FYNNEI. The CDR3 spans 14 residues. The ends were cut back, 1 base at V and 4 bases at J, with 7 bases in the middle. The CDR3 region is CASSEGRDNEKLFF. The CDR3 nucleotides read TGTGCCAGCAGTGAAGGGAGGGATAATGAAAAACTGTTTTTT.

The CDR3 sequence: CASGRDQSGYTF. For the CDR3, the DNA is TGTGCCAGCGGCCGGGATCAGTCTGGCTACACCTTC. The J gene is TRBJ1-2, the V gene TRBV9; no clear D gene. This CDR3 comprises 12 residues. CDR1 and CDR2 from the germline V gene are SGDLS and YYNGEE. Trimming pared 7 bases from V and 7 bases from J, leaving 14 bases between.

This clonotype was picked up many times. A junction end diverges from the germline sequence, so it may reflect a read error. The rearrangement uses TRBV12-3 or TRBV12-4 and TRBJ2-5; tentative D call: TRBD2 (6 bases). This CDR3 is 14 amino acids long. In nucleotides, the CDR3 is TGTGCCAGCAGCTTAGCGGACCACCAAGAGACCCAGTACTTC. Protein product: CASSLADHQETQYF.

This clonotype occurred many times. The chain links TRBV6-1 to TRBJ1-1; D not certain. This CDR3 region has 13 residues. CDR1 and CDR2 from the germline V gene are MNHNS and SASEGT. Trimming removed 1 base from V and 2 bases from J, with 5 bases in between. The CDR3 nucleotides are TGTGCCAGCAGTGAAGACAGTAACACTGAAGCTTTCTTT. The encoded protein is CASSEDSNTEAFF.

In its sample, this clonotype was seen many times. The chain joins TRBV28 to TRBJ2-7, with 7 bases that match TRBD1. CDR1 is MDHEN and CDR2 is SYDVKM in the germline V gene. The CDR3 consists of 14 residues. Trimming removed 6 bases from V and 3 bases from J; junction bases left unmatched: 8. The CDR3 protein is CASSSDRSLYEQYF. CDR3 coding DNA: TGTGCCAGCAGCTCGGACAGGTCCCTCTACGAGCAGTACTTC. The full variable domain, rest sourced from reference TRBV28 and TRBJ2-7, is DVKVTQSSRYLVKRTGEKVFLECVQDMDHENMFWYRQDPGLGLRLIYFSYDVKMKEKGDIPEGYSVSREKKERFSLILESASTNQTSMYLCASSSDRSLYEQYFGPGTRLTVT.

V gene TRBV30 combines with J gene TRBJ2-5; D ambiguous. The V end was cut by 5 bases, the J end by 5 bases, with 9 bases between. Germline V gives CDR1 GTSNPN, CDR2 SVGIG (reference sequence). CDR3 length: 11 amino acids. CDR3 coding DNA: TGTGCCTGGGTGGAGTGGGAGACCCAGTACTTC. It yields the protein CAWVEWETQYF.

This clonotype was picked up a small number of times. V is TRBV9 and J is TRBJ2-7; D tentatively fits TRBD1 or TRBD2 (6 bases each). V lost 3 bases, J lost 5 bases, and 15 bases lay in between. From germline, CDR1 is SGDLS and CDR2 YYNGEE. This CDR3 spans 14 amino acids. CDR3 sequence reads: CASSGVGGADEQYF. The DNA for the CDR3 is TGTGCCAGCAGCGGGGTCGGGGGCGCGGACGAGCAGTACTTC.

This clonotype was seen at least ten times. CDR3 amino acids: CASSIGGTGIMNTEAFF. The CDR3 DNA follows: TGTGCCAGTAGTATCGGGGGGACAGGGATCATGAACACTGAAGCTTTCTTT. V is TRBV19 and J is TRBJ1-1, with 9 bases identical to TRBD1. V shed 3 bases, J shed 0 bases, and the junction held 8 bases outside the gene matches. Germline values: CDR1 LNHDA, CDR2 SQIVND (reference sequence). The CDR3 length is 17 residues.

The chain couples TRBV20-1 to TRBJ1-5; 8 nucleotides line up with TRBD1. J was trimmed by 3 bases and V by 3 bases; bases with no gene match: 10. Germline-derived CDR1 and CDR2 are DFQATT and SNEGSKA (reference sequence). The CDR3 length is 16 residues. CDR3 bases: TGCAGTGCTAGGGACGCCTCAGGGGGCCCCAATCAGCCCCAGCATTTT. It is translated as CSARDASGGPNQPQHF.

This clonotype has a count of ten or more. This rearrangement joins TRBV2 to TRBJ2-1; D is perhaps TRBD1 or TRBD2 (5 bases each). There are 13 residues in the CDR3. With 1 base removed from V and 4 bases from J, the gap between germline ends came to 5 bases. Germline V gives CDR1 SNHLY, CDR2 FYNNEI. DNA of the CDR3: TGTGCCAGCAGTGAAGGGGGGTACAATGAGCAGTTCTTC. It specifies CASSEGGYNEQFF.

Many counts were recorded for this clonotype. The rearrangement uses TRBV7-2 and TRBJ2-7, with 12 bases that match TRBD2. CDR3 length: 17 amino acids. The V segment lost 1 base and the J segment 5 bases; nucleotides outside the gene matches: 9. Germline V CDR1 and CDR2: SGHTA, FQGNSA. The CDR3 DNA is TGTGCCAGCAGCTTAGTTTATAGACTAGCGGGAGCCCACGAGCAGTACTTC. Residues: CASSLVYRLAGAHEQYF.

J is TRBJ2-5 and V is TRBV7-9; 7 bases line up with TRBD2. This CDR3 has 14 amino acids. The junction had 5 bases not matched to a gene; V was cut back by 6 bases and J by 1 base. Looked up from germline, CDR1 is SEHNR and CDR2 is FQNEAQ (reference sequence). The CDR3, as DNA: TGTGCCAGCAGTTTGACTAGCACCCAAGAGACCCAGTACTTC. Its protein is CASSLTSTQETQYF.

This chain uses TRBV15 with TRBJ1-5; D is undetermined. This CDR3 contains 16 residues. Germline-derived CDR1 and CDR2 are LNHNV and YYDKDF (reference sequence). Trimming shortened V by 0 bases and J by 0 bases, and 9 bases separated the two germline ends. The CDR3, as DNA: TGTGCCACCAGCAGAGATGGATGGTATAGCAATCAGCCCCAGCATTTT. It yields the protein CATSRDGWYSNQPQHF.

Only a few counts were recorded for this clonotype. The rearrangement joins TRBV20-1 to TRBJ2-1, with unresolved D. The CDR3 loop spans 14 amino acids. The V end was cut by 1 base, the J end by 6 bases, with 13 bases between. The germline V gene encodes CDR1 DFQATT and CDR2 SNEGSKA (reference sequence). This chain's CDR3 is CSARVPEYSNEQFF. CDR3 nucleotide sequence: TGCAGTGCTAGAGTTCCTGAGTATTCCAATGAGCAGTTCTTC.

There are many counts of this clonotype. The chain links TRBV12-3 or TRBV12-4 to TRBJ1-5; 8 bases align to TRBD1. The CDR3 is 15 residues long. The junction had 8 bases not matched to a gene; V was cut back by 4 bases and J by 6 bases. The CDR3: CASSWRTGSVQPQHF. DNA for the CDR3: TGTGCCAGCAGTTGGAGGACAGGGTCGGTTCAGCCCCAGCATTTT.

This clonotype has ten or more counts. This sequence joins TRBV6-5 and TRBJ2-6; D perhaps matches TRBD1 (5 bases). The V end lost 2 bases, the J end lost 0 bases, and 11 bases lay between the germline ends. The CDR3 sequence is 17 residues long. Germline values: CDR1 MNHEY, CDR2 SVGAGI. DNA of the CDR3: TGTGCCAGCAGTTACCTACAGGTCTCCTCTGGGGCCAACGTCCTGACTTTC. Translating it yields CASSYLQVSSGANVLTF.

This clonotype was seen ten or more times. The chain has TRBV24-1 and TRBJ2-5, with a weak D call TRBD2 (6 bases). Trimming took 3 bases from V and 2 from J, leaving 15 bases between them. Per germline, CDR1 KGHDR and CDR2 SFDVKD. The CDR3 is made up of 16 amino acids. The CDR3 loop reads CATSDPLEGTQETQYF. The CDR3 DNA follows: TGTGCCACCAGTGATCCCCTGGAGGGGACGCAAGAGACCCAGTACTTC.